This T cell receptor (beta chain) was obtained from a study of blood T cell repertoires in COVID-19. Trimming at V came to 5 bases and at J to 4 bases, leaving 6 bases not matched to a gene. CDR1 is KGHDR and CDR2 is SFDVKD in the germline V gene. This CDR3 contains 15 residues. The protocol was immunoSEQ multiplex PCR, while the TCRdb copy is restricted to in-frame clones and leaves out a portion. Of around 190,000 clones in the sample, roughly 84% are singletons; the top ten hold 4.9%. The gene calls are TRBV24-1 and TRBJ2-1; TRBD1 matches at 8 bases. The sequence derives from a woman over 75 with acute or convalescent COVID-19. The material sequenced was peripheral blood. Here the CDR3 reads CATSGRDRNYNEQFF. CDR3 sequence (DNA): TGTGCCACCAGTGGACGGGACAGGAATTACAATGAGCAGTTCTTC.